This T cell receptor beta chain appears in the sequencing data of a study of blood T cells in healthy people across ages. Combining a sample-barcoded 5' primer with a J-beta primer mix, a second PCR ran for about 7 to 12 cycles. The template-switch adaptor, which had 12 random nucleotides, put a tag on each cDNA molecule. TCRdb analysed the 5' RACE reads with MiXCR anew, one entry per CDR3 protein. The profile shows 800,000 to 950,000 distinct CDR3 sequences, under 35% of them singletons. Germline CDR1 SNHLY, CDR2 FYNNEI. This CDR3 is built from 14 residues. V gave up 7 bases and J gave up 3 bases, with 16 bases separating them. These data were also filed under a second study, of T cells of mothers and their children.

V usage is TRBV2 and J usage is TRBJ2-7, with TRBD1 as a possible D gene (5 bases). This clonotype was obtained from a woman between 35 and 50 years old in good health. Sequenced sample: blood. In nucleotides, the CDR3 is TGTGCCAGCACAGGGCAGGGCTTCGTCTACGAGCAGTACTTC. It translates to CASTGQGFVYEQYF.